This paragraph reports one T cell receptor beta chain. Antigen: not known. This sample is drawn from a study of T cell responses to AZD1222 COVID-19 vaccine. Findings and caveats of the study: Spike-specific TCRs gained breadth and depth after people received two AZD1222 doses.

Sequenced by immunoSEQ multiplex PCR; TCRdb stores in-frame clones only, minus some. The table records around 50,000 clones, about 86% of them present only once. This clonotype was obtained from an adult who received the AZD1222 COVID-19 vaccine. The material was peripheral blood, obtained 28 days after the second AZD1222 dose.

CDR3 coding DNA: TGTGCCAGCAGCCAAGACCAGGGGGGAGCCTACGAGCAGTACTTC. Protein sequence: CASSQDQGGAYEQYF. This chain uses TRBV3-1 (or the pseudogene TRBV3-2) with TRBJ2-7, with D possibly TRBD1 on 7 matching bases. This CDR3 is 15 amino acids long. V lost 0 bases and J lost 2, with 11 bases in between. Per the germline V gene, CDR1 is LGHDT and CDR2 is YNNKEL (reference sequence).